The 31 T cell receptor beta chains below come from one sample, sequenced in a study of identical twins. TCRdb re-called the 5' RACE reads through MiXCR, storing one row per CDR3 protein. The sample shows 200,000 to 250,000 distinct CDR3 sequences, about 10% of them seen only once. Sequenced input: memory T cells sorted from blood. Receptors originate from a man aged 45-60 years in good health.

CDR3 sequence (DNA): TGTGCCAGCAGTTTTGGGGGACTACTCACAGATACGCAGTATTTT. This encodes CASSFGGLLTDTQYF. The chain carries TRBV27 and TRBJ2-3; 7 bases match TRBD2. V gave up 3 bases and J gave up 2 bases; unmatched junction bases: 5. CDR1 MNHEY and CDR2 SMNVEV come from the germline V gene (reference sequence). The CDR3 is 15 amino acids.

The chain has TRBV5-1 and TRBJ2-5, with D unresolved. The germline V gene has CDR1 SGHRS and CDR2 YFSETQ. Trimming left V 5 bases short and J 5 bases short, with 10 bases between. The CDR3 spans 12 residues. As DNA, the CDR3 is TGCGCCAGCAGTTTAGGGTCGGAGACCCAGTACTTC. Its translation: CASSLGSETQYF.

The sample holds a few counts of this clonotype. The J gene is TRBJ2-2, the V gene TRBV11-2, with TRBD2 matching 11 bases. Germline V CDR1 and CDR2: SGHAT, FQNNGV. Germline trimming cut 5 bases from V and 4 bases from J; bases unmatched to any gene: 3. There are 15 residues in the CDR3. CDR3 sequence: CASSHTSGSTGELFF. As DNA, the CDR3 is TGTGCCAGCAGCCACACTAGCGGGAGCACCGGGGAGCTGTTTTTT.

A word on this clonotype: The junction differs from germline at one of its ends, possibly a read error. The rearrangement joins TRBV11-1 to TRBJ2-7, with D perhaps given as TRBD1 or TRBD2 (6 bases each). This CDR3 has 13 residues. The germline V gene has CDR1 SGHAT and CDR2 FQDESV (reference sequence). CDR3 in amino acids: CASSRGPRYKQYF. CDR3 nucleotides: TGTGCCAGCAGCCGGGGGCCGCGCTACAAGCAGTACTTC.

This clonotype has ten or more counts. This sequence joins TRBV18 and TRBJ2-5; 7 positions agree with TRBD2. CDR3 length: 12 amino acids. V shed 6 bases and J 8 bases; nucleotides not matched to a gene: 6. Germline V gene lookup returns CDR1 KGHSH and CDR2 LQKENI. CDR3 sequence reads: CASSLAEGTQYF. The CDR3 bases are TGTGCCAGCTCTCTAGCGGAGGGAACCCAGTACTTC.

To note about this clonotype: One base away lies a much larger clone, so this may be a sequencing read error. The CDR3 region is CASSQDSAGGDTQCF. The DNA for the CDR3 is TGCGCCAGCAGCCAAGATTCGGCAGGGGGAGATACGCAGTGTTTT. The rearrangement joins TRBV4-3 to TRBJ2-3, with TRBD1 identical over 7 bases. Germline CDR1 is LGHNA and CDR2 is YSLEER. CDR3 size: 15 residues.

There are a few counts of this clonotype. This chain joins TRBV28 and TRBJ2-1; D may be TRBD2 (5 bases). CDR1 MDHEN and CDR2 SYDVKM come from the germline V gene. There are 12 residues in the CDR3. The V end lost 5 bases, the J end lost 12 bases, and 14 bases lay between the germline ends. This CDR3 reads CASSQQLEGQFF. Written as DNA, the CDR3 is TGTGCCAGCAGTCAACAACTAGAGGGGCAGTTCTTC.

This clonotype was found many times. The rearrangement joins TRBV20-1 to TRBJ2-1; 10 positions match TRBD2. Unmatched junction bases numbered 5, after V lost 0 bases and J lost 0 bases. There are 17 residues in the CDR3. Per the germline V gene, CDR1 is DFQATT and CDR2 is SNEGSKA (reference sequence). CDR3 protein: CSARDFASGSSYNEQFF. CDR3 bases: TGCAGTGCTAGAGATTTCGCTAGCGGGAGCTCCTACAATGAGCAGTTCTTC.

There are many counts of this clonotype. This chain joins TRBV20-1 and TRBJ1-5; D unclear. With 3 bases removed from V and 0 bases from J, the gap between germline ends came to 12 bases. The germline gives CDR1 DFQATT, CDR2 SNEGSKA (reference sequence). The CDR3 extends over 15 amino acids. CDR3 bases: TGCAGTGCTAGGAATATGGGAAATAGCAATCAGCCCCAGCATTTT. Residues: CSARNMGNSNQPQHF.

The chain employs TRBV20-1 and TRBJ1-1; D possibly corresponds to TRBD1 (5 bases). The germline V gene has CDR1 DFQATT and CDR2 SNEGSKA (reference sequence). The CDR3 runs 14 residues. V lost 6 bases and J 6 bases, leaving 20 bases between the germline ends. This chain's CDR3 is CSAPVPGRSPEAFF. CDR3 coding DNA: TGCAGTGCCCCCGTGCCAGGGAGGAGCCCTGAAGCTTTCTTT.

This chain links TRBV5-1 with TRBJ2-5, with D tentatively TRBD2 (5 bases). The CDR3 has 15 residues. Looked up from germline, CDR1 is SGHRS and CDR2 is YFSETQ. The V gene lost 0 bases and the J gene lost 5 bases, with 14 bases spanning the gap. CDR3 DNA sequence: TGCGCCAGCAGCTTGGATCCGGGAAATGGGGAGACCCAGTACTTC. Protein sequence: CASSLDPGNGETQYF.

The chain joins TRBV7-9 to TRBJ2-3; tentative D call: TRBD2 (5 bases). V gave up 5 bases and J gave up 9 bases, with 15 bases separating them. The CDR3 is 13 residues long. The germline gives CDR1 SEHNR, CDR2 FQNEAQ (reference sequence). DNA of the CDR3: TGTGCCAGCAGCACTGGACTTTGGGCGACGCAGTATTTT. Amino acids: CASSTGLWATQYF. Variable domain in full (rest from reference TRBV7-9 and TRBJ2-3): DTGVSQNPRHKITKRGQNVTFRCDPISEHNRLYWYRQTLGQGPEFLTYFQNEAQLEKSRLLSDRFSAERPKGSFSTLEIQRTEQGDSAMYLCASSTGLWATQYFGPGTRLTVL.

This clonotype was observed a handful of times. The V gene is TRBV21-1, the J gene TRBJ2-4; no check of the table's D call, TRBD1, against the DNA was made. TRBV21-1 is termed a pseudogene. The CDR3 runs 19 residues. CDR3 sequence (DNA): TGTGCCAGCAGCAAATGTAGGGCGCTTCCCTTCGTAGCCAAAAACATTCAGTACTTC. The encoded protein is CASSKCRALPFVAKNIQYF.

This clonotype showed up many times. J is TRBJ1-6 and V is TRBV10-3; D call uncertain. The ends were cut back, 2 bases at V and 2 bases at J, with 4 bases in the middle. The CDR3 sequence is 14 residues long. The V gene's germline CDR1 is ENHRY and CDR2 SYGVKD. The CDR3 nucleotides read TGTGCCATCAGTGAGGGGGCCTATAATTCACCCCTCCACTTT. Translated: CAISEGAYNSPLHF.

This clonotype was found many times. The gene calls are TRBV10-3 and TRBJ2-5, with D unresolved. V was trimmed by 2 bases and J by 7 bases, leaving 5 bases between them. Germline CDR1 and CDR2: ENHRY and SYGVKD. The CDR3 is 11 residues long. In DNA form, the CDR3 reads TGTGCCATCAGTGAGAAATGGACCCAGTACTTC. Protein: CAISEKWTQYF.

At least ten counts were recorded for this clonotype. The chain recombines TRBV7-2 with TRBJ1-1; 7 positions match TRBD1. V was pared by 1 base and J by 3 bases, with 2 bases of the junction left unmatched. Germline V CDR1 and CDR2: SGHTA, FQGNSA. The CDR3 extends over 14 amino acids. The CDR3 sequence: CASSLDRGYTEAFF. The CDR3 region has the DNA TGTGCCAGCAGCTTAGACAGGGGATACACTGAAGCTTTCTTT.

The chain combines TRBV30 with TRBJ2-2, with D perhaps given as TRBD1 or TRBD2 (5 bases each). From germline, CDR1 is GTSNPN and CDR2 SVGIG (reference sequence). V lost 0 bases, J lost 6 bases, and 8 bases lay in between. CDR3 length equals 13 residues. The CDR3 sequence is CAWSVRGAGELFF. DNA for the CDR3: TGTGCCTGGAGTGTAAGGGGAGCCGGGGAGCTGTTTTTT.

As regards this clonotype: A much larger clone lies a single base off, so this may be a read error. The gene calls are TRBV7-9 and TRBJ2-7; the D call may be TRBD1 or TRBD2 (5 bases each). Germline V lookup: CDR1 SEHNR, CDR2 FQNEAQ (reference sequence). The CDR3 is made up of 14 amino acids. Here the CDR3 reads CASSSGTYIYEQSF. The DNA of the CDR3 is TGTGCCAGCAGCTCCGGGACCTACATCTACGAGCAGTCCTTC. Looking up the rest from reference TRBV7-9 and TRBJ2-7 gives the full variable domain: DTGVSQNPRHKITKRGQNVTFRCDPISEHNRLYWYRQTLGQGPEFLTYFQNEAQLEKSRLLSDRFSAERPKGSFSTLEIQRTEQGDSAMYLCASSSGTYIYEQSFGPGTRLTVT.

The chain combines TRBV6-5 with TRBJ2-5; D assignment may be TRBD1 or TRBD2 (5 bases each). V lost 2 bases and J lost 4, with 23 bases in between. Germline V gene sequence: CDR1 MNHEY, CDR2 SVGAGI. The CDR3 is made up of 18 amino acids. The DNA for the CDR3 is TGTGCCAGCAGTTACCCTACGGGTGGGGGTCGCGGTGTAGAGACCCAGTACTTC. As protein: CASSYPTGGGRGVETQYF.

This clonotype was found many times. The chain is built from TRBV4-1 and TRBJ1-4, with 7 bases matching TRBD1. Trimming at V came to 5 bases and at J to 8 bases, leaving 8 bases not matched to a gene. Germline V gene lookup returns CDR1 MGHRA and CDR2 YSYEKL. The CDR3 loop spans 14 amino acids. CDR3 loop: CASSDSGQPEKLFF. CDR3 nucleotides: TGCGCCAGCAGCGACTCGGGACAGCCGGAAAAACTGTTTTTT.

This clonotype was seen repeatedly, ten times or more. This sequence joins TRBV7-2 and TRBJ1-1; D is perhaps TRBD1 (6 bases). Trimming took off 7 bases at V and 5 bases at J, with 23 bases between the two ends. CDR3 length equals 16 residues. Germline CDR1 SGHTA, CDR2 FQGNSA. This CDR3 is CASTRRVARGGTEAFF. The CDR3 DNA is TGTGCCAGCACCAGGAGGGTGGCGAGGGGGGGGACTGAAGCTTTCTTT.

This clonotype occurred many times. V is TRBV12-3 or TRBV12-4 and J is TRBJ1-5; TRBD1 matches 7 bases. V shed 8 bases, J shed 2 bases, and the junction held 18 bases outside the gene matches. The CDR3 loop spans 18 amino acids. The CDR3 coding sequence is TGTGCCAGCTCGTGGGGGACAGCCTTCTATAGCGGCAATCAGCCCCAGCATTTT. Its protein product is CASSWGTAFYSGNQPQHF.

This clonotype was found a few times. Here the CDR3 reads CAISGGTSGRGAATYNEQFF. CDR3 DNA: TGTGCCATCAGTGGTGGGACTAGCGGGAGAGGAGCGGCCACTTACAATGAGCAGTTCTTC. The chain is built from TRBV10-3 and TRBJ2-1, with 14 bases matching TRBD2. After removal of 4 bases from V and 4 bases from J, the junction contained 15 bases not matched to a gene. Germline values: CDR1 ENHRY, CDR2 SYGVKD. CDR3 length: 20 residues.

This clonotype was counted ten times or more. The V call is TRBV4-2, the J call TRBJ1-4, with 9 nucleotides matching TRBD1. Germline V lookup: CDR1 LGHNA, CDR2 YNFKEQ. This CDR3 has 15 amino acids. With V trimmed by 4 bases and J by 6 bases, 6 bases remained unmatched. The CDR3 is CASSPRTGVDEKLFF. CDR3 sequence (DNA): TGTGCCAGCAGCCCCCGGACAGGGGTGGATGAAAAACTGTTTTTT.

In its sample, this clonotype was seen a few times. The chain couples TRBV10-3 to TRBJ2-3; D perhaps matches TRBD2 (6 bases). V lost 10 bases and J lost 8, with 19 bases in between. Germline values: CDR1 ENHRY, CDR2 SYGVKD. This CDR3 has 13 amino acids. In DNA form, the CDR3 reads TGTGCCACGATGGGTGCGGGAATCGGTACGCAGTATTTT. The encoded protein is CATMGAGIGTQYF.

This rearrangement joins TRBV20-1 to TRBJ2-3, with D hard to call. This CDR3 comprises 13 residues. Germline CDR1 is DFQATT and CDR2 is SNEGSKA (reference sequence). V was pared by 5 bases and J by 2 bases, with 11 bases between. The CDR3: CSAGVGATDTQYF. The CDR3 DNA follows: TGCAGTGCTGGGGTAGGAGCCACAGATACGCAGTATTTT.

The table lists this clonotype with a few counts. The CDR3 spells CASSGRGNTEAFF. The CDR3 bases are TGCGCCAGCAGTGGAAGGGGGAACACTGAAGCTTTCTTT. V is TRBV5-1 and J is TRBJ1-1; D is possibly TRBD1 (5 bases). Germline CDR1 SGHRS, CDR2 YFSETQ. The CDR3 is 13 amino acids. V was trimmed by 5 bases and J by 1 base, leaving 9 bases between them.

This clonotype has at least ten counts. The chain combines TRBV5-1 with TRBJ2-1; 7 bases map to TRBD2. The CDR3 extends over 14 amino acids. Trimming at V came to 4 bases and at J to 6 bases, leaving 7 bases not matched to a gene. Germline CDR1 is SGHRS and CDR2 is YFSETQ. Here the CDR3 DNA reads TGCGCCAGCAGCGAAACAACGGGGGGCAATGAGCAGTTCTTC. Translating gives CASSETTGGNEQFF.

The table lists this clonotype with many counts. V gene TRBV15 combines with J gene TRBJ2-1; D not resolved. This CDR3 is 13 amino acids long. Per the germline V gene, CDR1 is LNHNV and CDR2 is YYDKDF (reference sequence). Deletions cut 3 bases from V and 13 bases from J, with 16 bases between. DNA for the CDR3: TGTGCCACCAGCAGTCTTGCCCACGACCTTCAGTTCTTC. Its protein is CATSSLAHDLQFF. The complete variable domain, with remaining parts taken from reference TRBV15 and TRBJ2-1, reads DAMVIQNPRYQVTQFGKPVTLSCSQTLNHNVMYWYQQKSSQAPKLLFHYYDKDFNNEADTPDNFQSRRPNTSFCFLDIRSPGLGDTAMYLCATSSLAHDLQFFGPGTRLTVL.

In this sample, this clonotype turned up many times. The chain couples TRBV24-1 to TRBJ2-1, with 14 bases lining up with TRBD2. CDR3 length: 16 residues. Germline-derived CDR1 and CDR2 are KGHDR and SFDVKD. The ends lost 12 bases at V and 9 bases at J; junction bases unmatched: 15. The DNA for the CDR3 is TGTGCCGTCGGCGGGACTAGCGGGAGTGGGAAGGGTGAGCAGTTCTTC. Translated: CAVGGTSGSGKGEQFF.

There are a few counts of this clonotype. The chain combines TRBV11-2 with TRBJ2-2; 8 nucleotides match TRBD1. This CDR3 has 14 amino acids. Looked up from germline, CDR1 is SGHAT and CDR2 is FQNNGV. With V trimmed by 5 bases and J by 4 bases, 3 bases remained unmatched. The CDR3 is CASSKDRATGELFF. The CDR3 DNA is TGTGCCAGCAGCAAGGACAGGGCCACCGGGGAGCTGTTTTTT. Looking up the rest from reference TRBV11-2 and TRBJ2-2 gives the full variable domain: EAGVAQSPRYKIIEKRQSVAFWCNPISGHATLYWYQQILGQGPKLLIQFQNNGVVDDSQLPKDRFSAERLKGVDSTLKIQPAKLEDSAVYLCASSKDRATGELFFGEGSRLTVL.